The source of this T cell receptor beta chain is a study of cytotoxic CD8 clonotypes in ibrutinib-treated CLL. Overall study findings and caveats: The clonality rise at ibrutinib response reflected private clonotype expansion. Clonality grew at ibrutinib response; at progression, it decreased back toward baseline.

As concerns this clone: Its antigen is unknown.

Assay: immunoSEQ multiplex PCR; the TCRdb copy retains only in-frame clones and omits some. The sample yields over 200,000 clones, 70% seen once. Losses at the gene ends were 2 bases for V and 1 base for J; bases not matched to a gene: 7. The CDR3 loop spans 16 amino acids. Germline lookup yields CDR1 GTSNPN and CDR2 SVGIG (reference sequence). The TCR comes from a human donor with chronic lymphocytic leukemia. The chain combines TRBV30 with TRBJ2-5; 10 nucleotides agree with TRBD2. This sample comprised PBMCs, obtained after 12 months of ibrutinib treatment. The CDR3 is CAWSSRGTSVQETQYF. The CDR3 nucleotides read TGTGCCTGGAGTTCTAGGGGGACTAGCGTCCAAGAGACCCAGTACTTC. The full variable domain, completed using reference TRBV30 and TRBJ2-5, is SQTIHQWPATLVQPVGSPLSLECTVEGTSNPNLYWYRQAAGRGLQLLFYSVGIGQISSEVPQNLSASRPQDRQFILSSKKLLLSDSGFYLCAWSSRGTSVQETQYFGPGTRLLVL.